This is a list of T cell receptor beta chains from one sample in a study of T cells in localized non-small cell lung cancer. Using immunoSEQ multiplex PCR, the repertoire was profiled, and TCRdb retains in-frame clones only, with some absent. The sample holds some 6,200 clones, 20% to 25% seen once. The specimen comprised lung tumor tissue, sampled before any cancer treatment. These receptors were obtained from a female donor older than 55 with stage I lung adenocarcinoma. CDR3s include the opening cysteine and the closing phenylalanine or tryptophan. D genes are given only for firm matches.

j_call v_call d_call cdr3_length cdr3_aa
TRBJ1-1 TRBV28 - 13 CASQEGRDTEAFF
TRBJ2-5 TRBV11-3 - 15 CASSQGSGWAETQYF
TRBJ2-1 TRBV29-1 TRBD2 13 CSVERLAGDEQFF
TRBJ2-7 TRBV14 - 15 CASSILLGGGNEQYF
TRBJ2-3 TRBV18 - 15 CASSPVAVPGNTQYF
TRBJ2-5 TRBV5-1 TRBD2 15 CASGRLAGDGETQYF
TRBJ2-6 TRBV19 - 17 CASSYQGPYSGANVLTF
TRBJ2-1 TRBV19 TRBD2 13 CASSGRSGIEQFF
TRBJ2-1 TRBV11-3 - 17 CASSLGPAGHSYNEQFF
TRBJ2-2 TRBV28 TRBD2 15 CASSAASGSTGELFF
TRBJ2-3 TRBV30 - 16 CAWSFPRLTSTDTQYF
TRBJ2-7 TRBV19 TRBD1 14 CASSIRGQGLKQYF
TRBJ1-3 TRBV9 - 14 CASSAADSGNTIYF
TRBJ2-1 TRBV18 - 13 CASSPLQGNEQFF
TRBJ2-2 TRBV11-3 - 14 CASSPGSPFGELFF
TRBJ2-5 TRBV30 - 12 CAWSRGGETQYF
TRBJ2-7 TRBV9 - 14 CASSEGLGTYEQYF
TRBJ2-1 TRBV19 - 15 CASSIRDFSYNEQFF
TRBJ2-7 TRBV5-1 - 14 CASSLGLEISEQYF
TRBJ2-5 TRBV18 TRBD1 14 CASSPVGQQETQYF
TRBJ2-2 TRBV12-5 TRBD2 17 CASTAGLAGVGPGELFF
TRBJ2-7 TRBV9 - 12 CASSATPYEQYF
TRBJ1-1 TRBV11-3 - 14 CASSSDPPNTEAFF
TRBJ1-2 TRBV6-8 - 16 CASSYGDGTSNYGYTF
TRBJ1-1 TRBV9 - 13 CASSVGGDSEAFF
TRBJ2-3 TRBV29-1 - 13 CSVESRGADTQYF
TRBJ1-5 TRBV9 TRBD1 13 CASMRDSWQPQHF
TRBJ1-3 TRBV18 - 16 CASSPPSGGHGNTIYF
TRBJ2-7 TRBV19 - 16 CASSKGDGGLFYEQYF
TRBJ1-2 TRBV5-1 TRBD1 14 CASSLEGQGWGYTF
TRBJ2-1 TRBV4-1 TRBD1 15 CASSQPTGGYNEQFF
TRBJ1-2 TRBV28 - 14 CASSLPDNFYGYTF
TRBJ2-1 TRBV11-3 TRBD2 15 CASSFPSGGYNEQFF
TRBJ1-2 TRBV28 TRBD1 15 CASTREDRGLDGYTF
TRBJ2-5 TRBV18 - 14 CASSPAAGAGTQYF
TRBJ2-2 TRBV9 TRBD2 16 CASSVVSGRAPGELFF
TRBJ1-2 TRBV11-3 - 15 CASSLRAVTNYGYTF
TRBJ2-5 TRBV14 - 17 CASSQDNPWQIMETQYF
TRBJ1-4 TRBV28 - 14 CASSLRTVGEKLFF
TRBJ2-7 TRBV18 - 14 CASSRAGTASEQYF
TRBJ2-7 TRBV28 - 12 CASSTLSYEQYF
TRBJ2-3 TRBV6-8 - 15 CASSRGLGPRDTQYF
TRBJ2-1 TRBV14 TRBD1 17 CASSPSPGQGLRNEQFF
TRBJ1-2 TRBV29-1 TRBD1 13 CSVRQGEGYGYTF
TRBJ2-7 TRBV6-8 TRBD2 14 CASGRAGSGPEQYF
TRBJ2-7 TRBV11-3 - 15 CASSLGASSSYEQYF
TRBJ2-7 TRBV5-1 TRBD2 14 CASSSTSGSYEQYF